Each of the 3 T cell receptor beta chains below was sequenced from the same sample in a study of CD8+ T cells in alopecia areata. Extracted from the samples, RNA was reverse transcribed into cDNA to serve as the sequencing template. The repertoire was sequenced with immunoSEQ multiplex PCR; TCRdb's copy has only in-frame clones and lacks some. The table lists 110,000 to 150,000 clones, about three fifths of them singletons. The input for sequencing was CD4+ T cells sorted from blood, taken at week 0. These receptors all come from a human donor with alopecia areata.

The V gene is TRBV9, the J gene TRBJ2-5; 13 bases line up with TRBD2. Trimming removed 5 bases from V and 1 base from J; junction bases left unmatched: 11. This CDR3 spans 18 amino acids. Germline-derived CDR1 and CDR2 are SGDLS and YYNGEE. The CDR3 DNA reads TGTGCCAGCAGATACAGGGGACTAGCGGGAAGTACCCAAGAGACCCAGTACTTC. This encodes CASRYRGLAGSTQETQYF. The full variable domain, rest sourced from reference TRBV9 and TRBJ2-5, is DSGVTQTPKHLITATGQRVTLRCSPRSGDLSVYWYQQSLDQGLQFLIQYYNGEERAKGNILERFSAQQFPDLHSELNLSSLELGDSALYFCASRYRGLAGSTQETQYFGPGTRLLVL.

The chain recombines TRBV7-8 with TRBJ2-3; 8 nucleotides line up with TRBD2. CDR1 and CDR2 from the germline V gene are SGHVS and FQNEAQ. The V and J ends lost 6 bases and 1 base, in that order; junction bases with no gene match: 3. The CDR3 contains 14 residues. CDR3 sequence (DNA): TGTGCCAGCAGAAAAGCGGGGGGCACAGATACGCAGTATTTT. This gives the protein CASRKAGGTDTQYF.

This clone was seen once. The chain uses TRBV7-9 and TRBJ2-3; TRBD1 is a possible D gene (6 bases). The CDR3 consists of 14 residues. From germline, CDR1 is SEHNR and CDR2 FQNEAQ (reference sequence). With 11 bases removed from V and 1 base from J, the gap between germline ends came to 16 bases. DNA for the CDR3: TGTGCCGGGGGCAGGAGCAGCGGCACAGATACGCAGTATTTT. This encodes CAGGRSSGTDTQYF.